A single sample gave rise to the 29 T cell receptor beta chains below, sequenced in a study of blood T cells in healthy people across ages. The use of a sample-barcoded 5' primer and a J-beta primer mix characterized a second PCR of roughly 7 to 11 cycles. TCRdb recomputed calls from the 5' RACE reads with MiXCR, one row per CDR3 protein. The table records about 1,400,000 distinct CDR3 sequences, approximately 38% of them present only once. The sequencing sample was made of blood. The receptors were sampled from a woman aged 18-29 years in good health.

This clonotype was detected a few times. This chain links TRBV28 with TRBJ1-4; unclear D gene. The CDR3 is 15 residues long. V was cut by 8 bases and J by 0 bases, with 13 bases left in between. Per the germline V gene, CDR1 is MDHEN and CDR2 is SYDVKM. The CDR3 loop is CASRPPGATNEKLFF. The CDR3 coding sequence is TGTGCCAGCCGACCCCCTGGGGCAACTAATGAAAAACTGTTTTTT.

This clonotype has at least ten counts. The chain has TRBV18 and TRBJ2-7; 10 positions agree with TRBD2. This CDR3 is built from 14 residues. The germline CDR1 and CDR2 sequences are KGHSH and LQKENI. Losses at the gene ends were 2 bases for V and 3 bases for J; bases not matched to a gene: 1. Written as DNA, the CDR3 is TGTGCCAGCTCACCAGGGACTAGCGACTACGAGCAGTACTTC. Translated: CASSPGTSDYEQYF. The full variable domain, with the rest looked up from reference TRBV18 and TRBJ2-7, is NAGVMQNPRHLVRRRGQEARLRCSPMKGHSHVYWYRQLPEEGLKFMVYLQKENIIDESGMPKERFSAEFPKEGPSILRIQQVVRGDSAAYFCASSPGTSDYEQYFGPGTRLTVT.

The chain combines TRBV2 with TRBJ2-2; TRBD1 aligns across 7 bases. After removal of 5 bases from V and 0 bases from J, the junction contained 6 bases not matched to a gene. The CDR3 consists of 16 residues. Germline loops: CDR1 SNHLY, CDR2 FYNNEI. CDR3: CASSRQGNANTGELFF. The CDR3 DNA is TGTGCCAGCAGTCGACAGGGTAATGCGAACACCGGGGAGCTGTTTTTT.

V usage is TRBV6-1 and J usage is TRBJ2-6, with TRBD1 identical over 10 bases. There are 18 residues in the CDR3. CDR1 is MNHNS and CDR2 is SASEGT in the germline V gene. The junction had 8 bases not matched to a gene; V was cut back by 6 bases and J by 0 bases. CDR3 coding DNA: TGTGCCAGCAGAACCCCGGGACAGGGGTCCTCTGGGGCCAACGTCCTGACTTTC. The encoded protein is CASRTPGQGSSGANVLTF.

Regarding this clonotype: Here the CDR3 omits its conserved ending phenylalanine or tryptophan, so a read error is the likely source. The V gene is TRBV20-1, the J gene TRBJ2-3, with 10 bases identical to TRBD2. Germline trimming cut 5 bases from V and 0 bases from J; bases unmatched to any gene: 8. The CDR3 covers 16 residues. In germline, CDR1 is DFQATT, CDR2 SNEGSKA (reference sequence). The CDR3 loop is CSAHPLAGASTDTQYL. The DNA for the CDR3 is TGCAGTGCTCACCCTCTAGCGGGGGCTAGCACAGATACGCAGTATTTA.

CDR3 in amino acids: CASSSLVRTSDGEQYF. CDR3 bases: TGTGCCAGCAGCTCCCTCGTTCGGACTAGCGATGGTGAGCAGTACTTC. The chain carries TRBV9 and TRBJ2-7; 9 bases are shared with TRBD2. The CDR3 runs to 16 residues. Germline CDR1 is SGDLS and CDR2 is YYNGEE. V was clipped by 4 bases and J by 7 bases; unmatched bases: 15.

This chain links TRBV10-3 with TRBJ1-1; 9 bases are shared with TRBD1. The ends lost 4 bases at V and 1 base at J; junction bases unmatched: 4. This CDR3 comprises 15 residues. Per the germline V gene, CDR1 is ENHRY and CDR2 is SYGVKD. Here the CDR3 DNA reads TGTGCCATCAGTGGGGGGACAGGGACGAACACTGAAGCTTTCTTT. Its translation is CAISGGTGTNTEAFF.

The chain combines TRBV28 with TRBJ2-3; D gene unclear. V was trimmed by 1 base and J by 1 base, leaving 9 bases between them. Germline V gene sequence: CDR1 MDHEN, CDR2 SYDVKM. The CDR3 length is 15 residues. The CDR3 is CASSLSNTGTDTQYF. The CDR3 coding sequence is TGTGCCAGCAGTTTATCAAATACAGGCACAGATACGCAGTATTTT.

This clonotype was observed a handful of times. J is TRBJ2-1 and V is TRBV20-1, with 13 bases aligning to TRBD2. CDR1 is DFQATT, CDR2 SNEGSKA, per germline (reference sequence). The ends lost 8 bases at V and 0 bases at J; junction bases unmatched: 22. This CDR3 region has 21 residues. This CDR3 is CSPTGTEGLAGERSSYNEQFF. The DNA of the CDR3 is TGCAGTCCCACCGGGACAGAAGGACTAGCGGGAGAGAGGAGCTCCTACAATGAGCAGTTCTTC.

There are a few counts of this clonotype. The chain is built from TRBV29-1 and TRBJ1-1, with D possibly matching TRBD1 (5 bases). Germline CDR1 is SQVTM and CDR2 is ANQGSEA. V shed 4 bases and J shed 3 bases, with 15 bases lying between them. The CDR3 extends over 14 amino acids. The CDR3 here is CSVAGRLRDTEAFF. The CDR3 nucleotides read TGCAGCGTTGCGGGGCGGCTCAGGGACACTGAAGCTTTCTTT.

The V gene is TRBV7-9, the J gene TRBJ2-4; TRBD2 is a possible D gene (5 bases). V lost 2 bases to trimming and J lost 13 bases, with 21 bases between them. CDR1 is SEHNR, CDR2 FQNEAQ, per germline (reference sequence). The CDR3 runs to 15 residues. The CDR3 sequence is CASSLTPGPPWEQYF. DNA of the CDR3: TGTGCCAGCAGCTTAACGCCTGGCCCCCCATGGGAGCAGTACTTC.

The V gene is TRBV6-1, the J gene TRBJ2-7; TRBD1 agrees at 9 bases. Looked up from germline, CDR1 is MNHNS and CDR2 is SASEGT. The V segment lost 8 bases and the J segment 0 bases; nucleotides outside the gene matches: 8. This CDR3 contains 15 residues. CDR3 in amino acids: CASHYDRGSSYEQYF. The CDR3 nucleotides read TGTGCCAGCCATTACGACAGGGGGTCCTCCTACGAGCAGTACTTC.

This clonotype was detected a few times. A much more abundant neighbour one base away suggests this may be a read error. This chain connects TRBV29-1 to TRBJ2-1; 9 bases are a match to TRBD2. V gave up 7 bases and J gave up 6 bases; unmatched junction bases: 7. This CDR3 has 13 residues. Germline V gives CDR1 SQVTM, CDR2 ANQGSEA. CDR3 in amino acids: CSAGRAGGNEQFF. The CDR3 coding sequence is TGCAGCGCCGGACGAGCGGGGGGCAATGAGCAGTTCTTC.

At least ten counts were recorded for this clonotype. The gene calls are TRBV4-2 and TRBJ2-1; 7 bases line up with TRBD1. Germline CDR1 LGHNA, CDR2 YNFKEQ. The CDR3 has 15 residues. The junction had 6 bases not matched to a gene; V was cut back by 3 bases and J by 4 bases. The DNA of the CDR3 is TGTGCCAGCAGCCACGACAGGGCTCCTTACAATGAGCAGTTCTTC. Translating it yields CASSHDRAPYNEQFF.

This sequence joins TRBV6-5 and TRBJ2-7; D is perhaps TRBD1 (6 bases). Between the trimmed V and J ends, which lost 2 bases and 6 bases, there was a span of 17 bases. Germline assignment: CDR1 MNHEY and CDR2 SVGAGI. There are 15 residues in the CDR3. The CDR3 loop reads CASSYLDSPGLEQYF. As DNA, the CDR3 is TGTGCCAGCAGTTACCTGGACAGTCCCGGGCTCGAGCAGTACTTC.

This chain uses TRBV25-1 with TRBJ1-2, with D hard to call. With 1 base removed from V and 0 bases from J, the gap between germline ends came to 3 bases. This CDR3 contains 13 residues. The germline gives CDR1 MGHDK, CDR2 SYGVNS. The CDR3 DNA follows: TGTGCCAGCAGTGAATCGACTAACTATGGCTACACCTTC. This encodes CASSESTNYGYTF.

This clonotype was recorded a few times. V usage is TRBV6-6 and J usage is TRBJ1-4, with D uncertain. The CDR3 covers 11 residues. Between the trimmed V and J ends, which lost 2 bases and 7 bases, there was a span of 2 bases. Looked up from germline, CDR1 is MNHNY and CDR2 is SVGAGI (reference sequence). DNA for the CDR3: TGTGCCAGCAGTTACGTTGAAAAACTGTTTTTT. Its protein is CASSYVEKLFF.

This clonotype was picked up one time. Germline and junction disagree at one end, which may indicate a read error. CDR3 in amino acids: CASSRTGSSYNGQFF. The CDR3 region has the DNA TGTGCCAGCAGTCGAACAGGTAGCTCCTACAATGGGCAGTTCTTC. The chain employs TRBV28 and TRBJ2-1; tentative D call: TRBD1 (5 bases). CDR1 is MDHEN, CDR2 SYDVKM, per germline. This CDR3 spans 15 amino acids.

In the case of this clonotype: At one end the junction does not follow the germline gene, possibly because of a read error. This chain uses TRBV15 with TRBJ2-1; 9 bases match TRBD2. This CDR3 has 16 amino acids. CDR1 and CDR2 from the germline V gene are LNHNV and YYDKDF (reference sequence). The chain's CDR3 is CATSQIIAGDYNKQFF. CDR3 bases: TGTGCCACCAGCCAGATTATAGCGGGAGACTACAATAAGCAGTTCTTC.

About this clonotype itself: The junction differs from germline at one of its ends, possibly a read error. The V gene is TRBV7-8, the J gene TRBJ2-7; D perhaps matches TRBD2 (5 bases). The CDR3 is made up of 17 amino acids. Germline V CDR1 and CDR2: SGHVS, FQNEAQ. Here the CDR3 DNA reads TGTGCCAACAGCTTCAATATACCGGGATATAGCTCCTACGAGCAGTACTTC. Its translation is CANSFNIPGYSSYEQYF.

This clonotype has a count of ten or more. The rearrangement joins TRBV7-2 to TRBJ2-1; TRBD2 agrees at 7 bases. The junction had 9 bases not matched to a gene; V was cut back by 10 bases and J by 0 bases. Per germline, CDR1 SGHTA and CDR2 FQGNSA. The CDR3 runs to 15 residues. As DNA, the CDR3 is TGTGCCACTGGGAGGGAGGGTAGCTCCTACAATGAGCAGTTCTTC. It encodes CATGREGSSYNEQFF.

The chain uses TRBV12-3 or TRBV12-4 and TRBJ2-7, with 9 bases matching TRBD2. The CDR3 length is 17 residues. Losses at the gene ends were 5 bases for V and 3 bases for J; bases not matched to a gene: 14. DNA of the CDR3: TGTGCCAGCAGTCTCGGCTACGGTCTAGCGGGGAACTACGAGCAGTACTTC. Protein: CASSLGYGLAGNYEQYF.

The CDR3 spells CASSPSVGGMISYEQYV. The CDR3 region has the DNA TGCGCCAGCAGCCCCTCAGTAGGGGGGATGATCTCCTACGAGCAGTACGTC. The gene calls are TRBV4-1 and TRBJ2-7; possibly TRBD1 or TRBD2 for D (6 bases each). CDR3 length: 17 residues. Trimming took off 4 bases at V and 0 bases at J, with 19 bases between the two ends. Germline V lookup: CDR1 MGHRA, CDR2 YSYEKL.

This clonotype was seen once. CDR3 residues: CASSKTHPLQETQYF. Written as DNA, the CDR3 is TGTGCCAGCAGCAAGACGCATCCATTACAAGAGACCCAGTACTTC. The rearrangement joins TRBV11-2 to TRBJ2-5; D gene ambiguous. CDR1 SGHAT and CDR2 FQNNGV come from the germline V gene. V lost 5 bases, J lost 2 bases, and 15 bases lay in between. This CDR3 has 15 residues.

The rearrangement links TRBV10-2 to TRBJ2-5, with TRBD1 matching 7 bases. The CDR3 consists of 15 residues. Germline loops: CDR1 WSHSY, CDR2 SAAADI. The ends lost 7 bases at V and 1 base at J; junction bases unmatched: 9. The CDR3 DNA reads as TGCGCCAGCACTGCCACCCGACAGGGCCAAGAGACCCAGTACTTC. Its translation: CASTATRQGQETQYF.

This clonotype appeared a few times. The V gene is TRBV10-3, the J gene TRBJ2-5; 9 bases align to TRBD2. Germline CDR1 ENHRY, CDR2 SYGVKD. The CDR3 totals 14 residues. Trimming cost V 5 bases and J 11 bases; bases outside gene matches: 12. The CDR3 sequence is CAISLAGERNEQYF. The CDR3 DNA follows: TGTGCCATCAGTTTAGCGGGAGAACGGAATGAGCAGTACTTC.

The rearrangement links TRBV14 to TRBJ2-1, with D unclear. Near its end, the DNA agrees better with TRBJ2-7, so the J call may be wrong. The length of the CDR3 is 16 residues. Germline assignment: CDR1 SGHDN and CDR2 FVKESK. The CDR3 region is CASSQVVVSSYNEQYF. Written as DNA, the CDR3 is TGTGCCAGCAGCCAAGTAGTGGTGAGCTCCTACAATGAGCAGTACTTC.

This chain links TRBV6-1 with TRBJ1-2; perhaps TRBD1 as D (6 bases). This CDR3 region has 13 residues. Trimming removed 10 bases at V and 4 bases at J, with 16 bases between. In germline, CDR1 is MNHNS, CDR2 SASEGT. CDR3 sequence reads: CANLIQGAYGYTF. The CDR3 nucleotides are TGTGCCAACCTGATACAGGGCGCCTATGGCTACACCTTC.

The chain carries TRBV10-3 and TRBJ2-1, with 10 positions matching TRBD2. The CDR3 is 16 amino acids. Germline V gene data show CDR1 as ENHRY and CDR2 as SYGVKD. After removal of 10 bases from V and 5 bases from J, the junction contained 14 bases not matched to a gene. CDR3 coding DNA: TGTGCCACCCTTCCCCATCTAGCGGGAGTCCACAATGAGCAGTTCTTC. It is translated as CATLPHLAGVHNEQFF.